The present T cell receptor (beta chain) was sequenced within a study of vaccination effects on CD4 cells after COVID-19. Study at large: Participants each got two BNT162b2 or mRNA-1273 vaccine doses. PBMC were cultured at under 2.5 million per well with 9 to 10 IU/ml IL-2 and about 9.2 ug/ml peptides.

Comment on this clone: Its antigen is not identified.

On roughly day 10 of culture, CD4+ T cells were separated out. No vaccinee had earlier SARS-CoV-2 infection, and nucleocapsid antibodies were negative. The repertoire was sequenced with immunoSEQ multiplex PCR; TCRdb's copy has only in-frame clones and lacks some. Of about 72,000 clones in the sample, about 74% were seen once. Study-wide points: After vaccination of healthy people, only 1 of 255 vaccine-induced clones cross-reacted with common cold coronaviruses.

CDR3 size: 14 residues. Per the germline V gene, CDR1 is MNHEY and CDR2 is SMNVEV (reference sequence). With 1 base removed from V and 4 bases from J, the gap between germline ends came to 9 bases. This clonotype was sampled from a human donor who received a COVID-19 vaccine. This sample comprised CD4+ T cells from PBMCs cultured without peptide, obtained before COVID-19 vaccination. The V call is TRBV27, the J call TRBJ2-3, with D perhaps assigned TRBD1 or TRBD2 (5 bases each). The CDR3 here is CASSLFRGADTQYF. CDR3 nucleotide sequence: TGTGCCAGCAGTTTATTCCGAGGGGCAGATACGCAGTATTTT.